This TCR beta chain stems from a study of cytomegalovirus exposure and HLA in healthy donors. On the study more broadly: Roughly 170 million T cells yielded roughly 120 million unique TCR beta sequences in earlier analysis. Study-level results: What was likely a sequencing artifact was a cluster of highly shared sequence variants. A later analysis, which compared TCR beta chains of equal frequency, found the HLA-associated ones more clonally expanded. A prior analysis recorded that most TCR beta V segments were productive about 87% or about 30% of the time.

CDR1 MGHRA and CDR2 YSYEKL come from the germline V gene. This CDR3 spans 16 amino acids. V lost 3 bases and J lost 8; bases outside the gene matches: 12. To note about this clone: The target antigen is unknown.

13 Jbeta primers and 60 Vbeta primers were used for the PCR. Measured with immunoSEQ multiplex PCR; TCRdb has only the in-frame clones, and not every one. The table records approximately 130,000 clones, around 76% of them present only once. The receptor was isolated from a woman aged 45-65 years in good health and CMV-seronegative. The chain is built from TRBV4-1 and TRBJ1-1; 10 bases are a match to TRBD1. Sequencing was done on a sample of PBMCs. The CDR3, as DNA: TGCGCCAGCAGCCAGACCGGGACAGGGGTTGTATGCGAAGCTTTCTTT. It translates to CASSQTGTGVVCEAFF.